Each of the 6 T cell receptor beta chains below was sequenced from the same sample in a study of blood T cells in healthy people across ages. Primers used in a second PCR of roughly 6 to 11 cycles were a sample-barcoded 5' primer and a J-beta primer mix. TCRdb fed the 5' RACE reads into MiXCR, producing one record per CDR3 protein. The sample carries hundreds of thousands of distinct CDR3 sequences, approximately 30% recorded once. Sequenced input: blood. The origin of the receptors is a woman older than 75 in good health.

The chain uses TRBV6-5 and TRBJ1-1; TRBD1 agrees at 9 bases. Germline V gene data show CDR1 as MNHEY and CDR2 as SVGAGI. The CDR3 has 12 amino acids. Unmatched junction bases numbered 6, after V lost 6 bases and J lost 10 bases. CDR3 in DNA: TGTGCCAGCAGACCCGGGACAGGGAGAGCTTTCTTT. Translation: CASRPGTGRAFF.

In this sample, this clonotype turned up many times. In DNA, the CDR3 is TGTGCCAGCAGCCCGACAGACGGGACTGAAGCTTTCTTT. Translated: CASSPTDGTEAFF. The genes are TRBV7-9 and TRBJ1-1, with D perhaps TRBD1 (5 bases). Germline V gives CDR1 SEHNR, CDR2 FQNEAQ (reference sequence). The CDR3 has 13 amino acids. Trimming stripped 5 bases from V and 5 bases from J, with 12 bases between.

This clonotype was counted many times. The rearrangement links TRBV20-1 to TRBJ2-7; tentatively, D is TRBD1 (7 bases). Trimming took off 3 bases at V and 5 bases at J, with 17 bases between the two ends. CDR1 and CDR2 (germline): DFQATT, SNEGSKA (reference sequence). CDR3 size: 14 residues. CDR3 in amino acids: CSASGGQRPNEQYF. CDR3 coding DNA: TGCAGTGCTAGCGGGGGACAGAGACCTAACGAGCAGTACTTC.

This chain connects TRBV5-1 to TRBJ2-3; D ambiguous. Germline V lookup: CDR1 SGHRS, CDR2 YFSETQ. V dropped 0 bases and J dropped 0 bases, with 11 bases sitting between them. The CDR3 loop spans 16 amino acids. Here the CDR3 reads CASSLVQISSTDTQYF. As DNA, the CDR3 is TGCGCCAGCAGCTTGGTACAGATTTCTAGCACAGATACGCAGTATTTT. Together with reference TRBV5-1 and TRBJ2-3, the CDR3 gives the full variable domain: KAGVTQTPRYLIKTRGQQVTLSCSPISGHRSVSWYQQTPGQGLQFLFEYFSETQRNKGNFPGRFSGRQFSNSRSEMNVSTLELGDSALYLCASSLVQISSTDTQYFGPGTRLTVL.

Regarding this clonotype: Just one base apart from a much larger clone, this may be a read error. The J gene is TRBJ2-1, the V gene TRBV18, with 9 bases that match TRBD1. This CDR3 comprises 15 residues. Germline V CDR1 and CDR2: KGHSH, LQKENI. The DNA of the CDR3 is TGTGCCAGCTCATCACCAAACAGGGGGCGAAATGAGCAGTTCTTC. Its protein is CASSSPNRGRNEQFF.

The rearrangement joins TRBV25-1 to TRBJ2-2, with D maybe TRBD2 (6 bases). Germline loops: CDR1 MGHDK, CDR2 SYGVNS. The germline V and J ends were trimmed by 3 bases and 7 bases, with 21 bases remaining between them. This CDR3 has 17 amino acids. The CDR3 nucleotides are TGTGCCAGCAGTGATCCCCCAACAGGCCTGCGGGGCGGGGAGCTGTTTTTT. Its translation is CASSDPPTGLRGGELFF.